The sequence of this TCR beta chain was determined in a study of cytomegalovirus exposure and HLA in healthy donors. Findings and limits, study-wide: For presence/absence analyses, sequencing depth was assumed to be roughly uniform across donors.

Worth noting for this clone: No antigen is known for it.

V dropped 4 bases and J dropped 6 bases, with 13 bases sitting between them. Germline V gene lookup returns CDR1 WNHNN and CDR2 SYGVQD (reference sequence). The CDR3 length is 13 residues. PCR involved 60 Vbeta and 13 Jbeta primers. Libraries were prepared by immunoSEQ multiplex PCR; TCRdb keeps only in-frame clonotypes and omits some of them. The profile shows over 150,000 clones, approximately 80% of them singletons. Sequencing was performed on PBMCs. The source of this sequence is a woman aged 35 to 49 in good health and CMV-seronegative. This chain uses TRBV10-1 with TRBJ2-7; D uncertain. The CDR3 spells CASSARVAGEQYF. The CDR3 DNA reads TGCGCCAGCAGTGCCCGGGTGGCTGGCGAGCAGTACTTC.